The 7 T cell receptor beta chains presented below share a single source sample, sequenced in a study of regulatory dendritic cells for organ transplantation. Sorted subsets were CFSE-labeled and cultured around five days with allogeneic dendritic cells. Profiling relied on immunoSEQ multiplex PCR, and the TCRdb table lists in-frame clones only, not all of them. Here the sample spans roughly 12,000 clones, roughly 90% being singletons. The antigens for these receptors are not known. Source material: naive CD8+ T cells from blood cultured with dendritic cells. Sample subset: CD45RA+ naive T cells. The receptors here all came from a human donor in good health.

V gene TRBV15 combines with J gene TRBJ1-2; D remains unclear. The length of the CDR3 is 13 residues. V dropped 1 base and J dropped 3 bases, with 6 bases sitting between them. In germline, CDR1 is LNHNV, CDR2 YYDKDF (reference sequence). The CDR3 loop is CATSRGMDYGYTF. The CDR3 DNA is TGTGCCACCAGCAGAGGGATGGACTATGGCTACACCTTC. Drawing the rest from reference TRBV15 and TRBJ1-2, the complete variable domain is DAMVIQNPRYQVTQFGKPVTLSCSQTLNHNVMYWYQQKSSQAPKLLFHYYDKDFNNEADTPDNFQSRRPNTSFCFLDIRSPGLGDTAMYLCATSRGMDYGYTFGSGTRLTVV.

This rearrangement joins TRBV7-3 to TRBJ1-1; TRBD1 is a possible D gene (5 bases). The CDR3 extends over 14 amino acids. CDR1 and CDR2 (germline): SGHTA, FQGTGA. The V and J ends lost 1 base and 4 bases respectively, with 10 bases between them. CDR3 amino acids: CASSLNPGTTEAFF. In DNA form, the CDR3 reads TGTGCCAGCAGCTTAAATCCAGGGACCACTGAAGCTTTCTTT.

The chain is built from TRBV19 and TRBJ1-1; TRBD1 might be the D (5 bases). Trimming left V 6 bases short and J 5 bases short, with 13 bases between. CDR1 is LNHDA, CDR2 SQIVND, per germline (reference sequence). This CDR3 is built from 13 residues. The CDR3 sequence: CASSTYGGTEAFF. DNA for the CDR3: TGTGCCAGTAGCACTTACGGGGGGACTGAAGCTTTCTTT.

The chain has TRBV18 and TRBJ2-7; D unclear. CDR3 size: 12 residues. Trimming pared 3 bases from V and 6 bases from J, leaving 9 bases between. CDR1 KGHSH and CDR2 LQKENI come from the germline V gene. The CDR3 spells CASSPSAGEQYF. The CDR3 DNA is TGTGCCAGCTCACCGTCGGCAGGCGAGCAGTACTTC.

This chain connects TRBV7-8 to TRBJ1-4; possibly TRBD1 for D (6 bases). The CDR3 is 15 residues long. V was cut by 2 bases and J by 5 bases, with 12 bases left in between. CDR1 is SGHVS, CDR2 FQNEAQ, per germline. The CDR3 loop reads CASSLRAGVNEKLFF. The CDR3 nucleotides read TGTGCCAGCAGCTTAAGGGCAGGGGTGAATGAAAAACTGTTTTTT. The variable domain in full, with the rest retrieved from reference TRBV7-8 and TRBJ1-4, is GAGVSQSPRYKVAKRGQDVALRCDPISGHVSLFWYQQALGQGPEFLTYFQNEAQLDKSGLPSDRFFAERPEGSVSTLKIQRTQQEDSAVYLCASSLRAGVNEKLFFGSGTQLSVL.

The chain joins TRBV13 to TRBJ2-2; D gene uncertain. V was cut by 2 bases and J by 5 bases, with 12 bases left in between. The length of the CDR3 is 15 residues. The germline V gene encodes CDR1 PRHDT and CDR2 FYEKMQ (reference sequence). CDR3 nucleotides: TGTGCCAGCAGCTTATATGATAGAGGTACCGGGGAGCTGTTTTTT. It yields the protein CASSLYDRGTGELFF.

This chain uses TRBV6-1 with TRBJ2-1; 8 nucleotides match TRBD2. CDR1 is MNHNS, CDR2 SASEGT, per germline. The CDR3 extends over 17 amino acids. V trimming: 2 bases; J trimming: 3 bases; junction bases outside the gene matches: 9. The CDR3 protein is CASSEQSRGGYYNEQFF. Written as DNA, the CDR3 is TGTGCCAGCAGTGAACAATCTCGGGGGGGTTACTACAATGAGCAGTTCTTC.